The 7 T cell receptor beta chains given below trace back to one sample, sequenced in a study of blood T cell repertoires in COVID-19. Sequencing was performed with immunoSEQ multiplex PCR; in TCRdb, only in-frame clones are kept and a portion is missing. The sample holds approximately 12,000 clones, around 73% seen once. Sequenced material: peripheral blood. These receptors were taken from a human donor in a cohort sampled during active COVID-19.

This clone was observed a handful of times. J is TRBJ2-5 and V is TRBV6-5; 7 nucleotides line up with TRBD1. V lost 9 bases and J lost 2; bases outside the gene matches: 6. There are 13 residues in the CDR3. Germline values: CDR1 MNHEY, CDR2 SVGAGI. CDR3 in amino acids: CARPWDRQETQYF. CDR3 nucleotides: TGTGCCAGGCCTTGGGACAGACAAGAGACCCAGTACTTC.

The CDR3 is CASSSSGGPDTQYF. The CDR3 DNA is TGTGCCAGCAGTTCTAGCGGGGGTCCAGATACGCAGTATTTT. The chain has TRBV28 and TRBJ2-3, with 10 bases aligning to TRBD2. Germline V gene sequence: CDR1 MDHEN, CDR2 SYDVKM. The CDR3 is 14 amino acids. The junction had 2 bases not matched to a gene; V was cut back by 4 bases and J by 4 bases.

The genes are TRBV14 and TRBJ2-5; the match to TRBD1 covers 7 bases. This CDR3 contains 15 residues. V lost 1 base to trimming and J lost 9 bases; unmatched junction nucleotides: 11. The germline CDR1 and CDR2 sequences are SGHDN and FVKESK. This CDR3 reads CASSQGGQPVWAQYF. Here the CDR3 DNA reads TGTGCCAGCAGCCAAGGGGGACAGCCCGTGTGGGCCCAGTACTTC.

The V gene is TRBV28, the J gene TRBJ2-7; no firm D call. V was cut by 2 bases and J by 3 bases, with 14 bases left in between. Germline CDR1 reads MDHEN; CDR2 reads SYDVKM. There are 15 residues in the CDR3. The CDR3 DNA reads TGTGCCAGCAGTTTAGATCCACAGTCCAGCTACGAGCAGTACTTC. It encodes CASSLDPQSSYEQYF.

The chain joins TRBV6-6 to TRBJ2-3; no clear D gene. There are 12 residues in the CDR3. Germline V gives CDR1 MNHNY, CDR2 SVGAGI (reference sequence). V gave up 6 bases and J gave up 2 bases, with 6 bases separating them. The CDR3 DNA is TGTGCCAGCAGCCTACCCACAGATACGCAGTATTTT. Its protein product is CASSLPTDTQYF.

The chain recombines TRBV19 with TRBJ2-3; 10 bases map to TRBD2. Trimming took 6 bases from V and 6 from J; bases not matched to a gene: 9. Germline V gene lookup returns CDR1 LNHDA and CDR2 SQIVND (reference sequence). CDR3 length: 15 amino acids. In nucleotides, the CDR3 is TGTGCCAGTAGATCCCTAGCGGGGGCCAAGGATACGCAGTATTTT. Residues: CASRSLAGAKDTQYF.

The chain uses TRBV5-1 and TRBJ1-5; tentatively, D is TRBD1 (6 bases). The CDR3 runs 15 residues. CDR1 is SGHRS and CDR2 is YFSETQ in the germline V gene. The V gene lost 4 bases and the J gene lost 7 bases, with 18 bases spanning the gap. CDR3 in DNA: TGCGCCAGCAGCAAGTCGACAGGCCATGGGCAGCCCCAGCATTTT. Amino acid sequence: CASSKSTGHGQPQHF.